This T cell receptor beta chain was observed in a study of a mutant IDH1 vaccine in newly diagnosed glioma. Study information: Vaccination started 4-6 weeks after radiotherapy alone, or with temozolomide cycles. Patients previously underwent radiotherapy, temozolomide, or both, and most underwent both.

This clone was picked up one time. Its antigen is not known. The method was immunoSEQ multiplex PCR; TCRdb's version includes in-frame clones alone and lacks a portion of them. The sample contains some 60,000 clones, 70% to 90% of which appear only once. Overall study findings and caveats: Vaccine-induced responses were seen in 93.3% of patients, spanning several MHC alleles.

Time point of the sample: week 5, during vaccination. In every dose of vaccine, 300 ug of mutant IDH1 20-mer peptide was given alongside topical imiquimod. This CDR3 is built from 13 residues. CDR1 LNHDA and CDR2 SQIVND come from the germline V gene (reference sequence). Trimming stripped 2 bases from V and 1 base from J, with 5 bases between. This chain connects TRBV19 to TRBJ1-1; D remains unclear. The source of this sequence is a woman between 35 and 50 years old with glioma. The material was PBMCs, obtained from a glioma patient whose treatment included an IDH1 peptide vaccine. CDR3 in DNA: TGTGCCAGTAGTATACACGGGAACACTGAAGCTTTCTTT. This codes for CASSIHGNTEAFF.